This passage covers 15 T cell receptor beta chains from one sample sequenced in a study of beta chain features in type 1 diabetes. Whole-study results and caveats: All four CD4+ subsets from Type 1 diabetes patients carried moderately but significantly shorter TCRB CDR3s.

For these TCRs, the target antigens are not known. Isolated RNA was reverse transcribed in full, so expressed TCRB transcripts were sequenced. Assay used: immunoSEQ multiplex PCR; TCRdb lists only in-frame clones, some missing. The sample lists 400,000 or so clones, 10% to 15% occurring once. The sample consisted of naive CD4+ T cells from blood. Receptor source: a woman between 18 and 29 years old with type 1 diabetes.

This chain connects TRBV30 to TRBJ2-7; 7 positions match TRBD2. CDR3 size: 13 residues. The germline gives CDR1 GTSNPN, CDR2 SVGIG (reference sequence). V was clipped by 3 bases and J by 3 bases; unmatched bases: 5. The CDR3 bases are TGTGCCTGGAGGGTAGCGGGTGGCTACGAGCAGTACTTC. It yields the protein CAWRVAGGYEQYF.

This clone turned up a few times. The chain uses TRBV20-1 and TRBJ1-1; D is ambiguous. This CDR3 comprises 11 residues. Trimming took 3 bases from V and 5 from J, leaving 7 bases between them. In germline, CDR1 is DFQATT, CDR2 SNEGSKA (reference sequence). The CDR3, as DNA: TGCAGTGCTAGGGACTATACTGAAGCTTTCTTT. It is translated as CSARDYTEAFF.

This clone came up a few times. The chain joins TRBV28 to TRBJ2-7, with no clear D. CDR3 length: 13 amino acids. The germline CDR1 and CDR2 sequences are MDHEN and SYDVKM. V dropped 3 bases and J dropped 3 bases, with 9 bases sitting between them. In DNA, the CDR3 is TGTGCCAGCAGTTTGGGCTACGTCTACGAGCAGTACTTC. Translating it yields CASSLGYVYEQYF.

The chain recombines TRBV5-1 with TRBJ2-3; 10 nucleotides agree with TRBD2. The length of the CDR3 is 18 residues. The V segment lost 0 bases and the J segment 1 base; nucleotides outside the gene matches: 8. Germline V gene lookup returns CDR1 SGHRS and CDR2 YFSETQ. Written as DNA, the CDR3 is TGCGCCAGCAGCTTGGCCGGGACTAGCGCCGGCGGCACAGATACGCAGTATTTT. It translates to CASSLAGTSAGGTDTQYF.

Notes on this clone: Mismatch with germline at one junction end may stem from a read error. The CDR3 DNA reads as TGCGCCAGCAGCCAAGGACTGAATAGCTATCAGCCCCAGCATTTT. It encodes CASSQGLNSYQPQHF. The chain couples TRBV4-1 to TRBJ1-5; no definite D call. This CDR3 is built from 15 residues. Per germline, CDR1 MGHRA and CDR2 YSYEKL.

This clone was counted only a few times. The chain combines TRBV19 with TRBJ1-5; unclear D gene. There are 13 residues in the CDR3. Trimming took off 3 bases at V and 3 bases at J, with 6 bases between the two ends. CDR1 LNHDA and CDR2 SQIVND come from the germline V gene (reference sequence). The CDR3 DNA is TGTGCCAGTAGTATGCAGTCCAATCAGCCCCAGCATTTT. Translation gives CASSMQSNQPQHF.

In this sample, this clone turned up a few times. The rearrangement uses TRBV5-1 and TRBJ2-1; a weak D match, TRBD2 (5 bases). CDR1 SGHRS and CDR2 YFSETQ come from the germline V gene. Trimming cost V 0 bases and J 0 bases, with 10 bases left between them. This CDR3 comprises 16 residues. The CDR3 loop is CASSLVLGSSYNEQFF. The CDR3 DNA is TGCGCCAGCAGCTTGGTTCTGGGGAGCTCCTACAATGAGCAGTTCTTC.

This clone has more than one count but fewer than ten. The V call is TRBV19, the J call TRBJ2-6; D is perhaps TRBD1 (6 bases). V gave up 3 bases and J gave up 4 bases, with 16 bases separating them. CDR1 is LNHDA and CDR2 is SQIVND in the germline V gene (reference sequence). The CDR3 runs to 17 residues. The CDR3 loop reads CASSIGTGQLGANVLTF. Here the CDR3 DNA reads TGTGCCAGTAGTATCGGAACAGGGCAGTTGGGGGCCAACGTCCTGACTTTC.

The chain is built from TRBV28 and TRBJ2-5, with 9 bases that match TRBD1. The germline V gene encodes CDR1 MDHEN and CDR2 SYDVKM. With V trimmed by 6 bases and J by 3 bases, 5 bases remained unmatched. CDR3 length: 14 amino acids. The chain's CDR3 is CASSPTGGKETQYF. CDR3 coding DNA: TGTGCCAGCAGCCCGACAGGGGGGAAAGAGACCCAGTACTTC.

This clone turned up a few times. This sequence joins TRBV14 and TRBJ2-3; the match to TRBD2 covers 7 bases. V lost 4 bases, J lost 5 bases, and 6 bases stayed unmatched. The CDR3 extends over 14 amino acids. Germline values: CDR1 SGHDN, CDR2 FVKESK. The CDR3 loop is CASSRAGVRDTQYF. The DNA of the CDR3 is TGTGCCAGCAGCCGCGCGGGAGTCCGAGATACGCAGTATTTT. Filled out from reference TRBV14 and TRBJ2-3, the complete variable domain reads EAGVTQFPSHSVIEKGQTVTLRCDPISGHDNLYWYRRVMGKEIKFLLHFVKESKQDESGMPNNRFLAERTGGTYSTLKVQPAELEDSGVYFCASSRAGVRDTQYFGPGTRLTVL.

The rearrangement joins TRBV19 to TRBJ1-2; TRBD1 matches at 7 bases. J gave up 7 bases and V 4 bases, and 12 bases lay outside the gene matches. CDR1 LNHDA and CDR2 SQIVND come from the germline V gene (reference sequence). The CDR3 is 15 residues long. CDR3 in DNA: TGTGCCAGTAGTACCCAGGAGGCAGGGGGTGCTGGCTACACCTTC. This encodes CASSTQEAGGAGYTF.

The sample holds a few counts of this clone. This chain connects TRBV4-3 to TRBJ1-2, with 9 bases identical to TRBD1. Trimming took 2 bases from V and 0 from J; bases not matched to a gene: 10. The CDR3 is 18 amino acids. Germline V gene sequence: CDR1 LGHNA, CDR2 YSLEER. The chain's CDR3 is CASSQQVPGQGSNYGYTF. In DNA, the CDR3 is TGCGCCAGCAGCCAACAGGTCCCGGGACAGGGCTCTAACTATGGCTACACCTTC.

The sample holds a few counts of this clone. CDR3 sequence reads: CASSVGRVYNEQFF. Here the CDR3 DNA reads TGTGCCAGCAGTGTCGGGAGAGTCTACAATGAGCAGTTCTTC. V gene TRBV2 combines with J gene TRBJ2-1; D perhaps matches TRBD2 (6 bases). This CDR3 is 14 amino acids long. The germline V gene has CDR1 SNHLY and CDR2 FYNNEI. Trimming took 4 bases from V and 3 from J, leaving 10 bases between them.

The rearrangement links TRBV7-9 to TRBJ2-3; tentatively, D is TRBD1 (5 bases). There are 14 residues in the CDR3. Per the germline V gene, CDR1 is SEHNR and CDR2 is FQNEAQ (reference sequence). V lost 11 bases and J lost 0, with 15 bases in between. The CDR3 DNA reads TGTGCCGCCTGTGGGCAGGGAAGCACAGATACGCAGTATTTT. It yields the protein CAACGQGSTDTQYF.

Turning to this clone: Other DNA sequences from this sample encode an identical CDR3 as well. This chain links TRBV9 with TRBJ2-5, with unresolved D. This CDR3 has 13 amino acids. In germline, CDR1 is SGDLS, CDR2 YYNGEE. Trimming shortened V by 2 bases and J by 0 bases, and 5 bases separated the two germline ends. The CDR3 DNA reads as TGTGCCAGCAGCGTTTCCAACCAAGAGACCCAGTACTTC. It yields the protein CASSVSNQETQYF.